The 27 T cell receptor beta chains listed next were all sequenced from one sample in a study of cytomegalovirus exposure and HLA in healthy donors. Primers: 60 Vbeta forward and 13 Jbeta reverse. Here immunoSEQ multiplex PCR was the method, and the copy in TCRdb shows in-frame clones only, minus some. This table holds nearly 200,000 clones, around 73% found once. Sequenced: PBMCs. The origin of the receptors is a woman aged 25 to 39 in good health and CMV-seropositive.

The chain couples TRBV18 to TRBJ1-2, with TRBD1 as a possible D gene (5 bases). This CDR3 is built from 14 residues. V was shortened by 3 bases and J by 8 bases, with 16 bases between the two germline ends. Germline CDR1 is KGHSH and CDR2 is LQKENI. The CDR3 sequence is CASSPRRGLGGYTF. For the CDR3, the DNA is TGTGCCAGCTCACCCCGTAGGGGCCTCGGGGGCTACACCTTC.

In nucleotides, the CDR3 is TGCGCCAGCAGCCGGACAGGGGTGGACACTGAAGCTTTCTTT. Protein: CASSRTGVDTEAFF. This chain connects TRBV5-1 to TRBJ1-1; 9 nucleotides match TRBD1. The CDR3 is made up of 14 amino acids. V lost 4 bases to trimming and J lost 3 bases; unmatched junction nucleotides: 4. Per germline, CDR1 SGHRS and CDR2 YFSETQ. The whole variable domain, remainder taken from reference TRBV5-1 and TRBJ1-1, is KAGVTQTPRYLIKTRGQQVTLSCSPISGHRSVSWYQQTPGQGLQFLFEYFSETQRNKGNFPGRFSGRQFSNSRSEMNVSTLELGDSALYLCASSRTGVDTEAFFGQGTRLTVV.

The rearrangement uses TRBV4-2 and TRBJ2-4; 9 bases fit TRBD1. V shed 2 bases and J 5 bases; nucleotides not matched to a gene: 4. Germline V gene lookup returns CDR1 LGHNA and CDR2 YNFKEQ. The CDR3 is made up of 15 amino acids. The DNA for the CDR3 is TGTGCCAGCAGCCAACAATACAGGGGGCAAAACATTCAGTACTTC. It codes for CASSQQYRGQNIQYF.

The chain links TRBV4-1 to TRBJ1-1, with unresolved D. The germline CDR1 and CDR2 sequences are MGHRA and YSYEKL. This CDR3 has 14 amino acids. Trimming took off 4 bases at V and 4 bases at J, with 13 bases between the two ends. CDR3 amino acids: CASSREPGATEAFF. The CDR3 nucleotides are TGCGCCAGCAGCCGTGAGCCAGGTGCCACTGAAGCTTTCTTT.

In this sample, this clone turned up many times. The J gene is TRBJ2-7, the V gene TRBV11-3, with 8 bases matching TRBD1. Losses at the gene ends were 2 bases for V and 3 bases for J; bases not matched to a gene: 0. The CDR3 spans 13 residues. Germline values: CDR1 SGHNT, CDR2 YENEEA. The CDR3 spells CASSLTGGYEQYF. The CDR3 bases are TGTGCCAGCAGCTTAACAGGGGGCTACGAGCAGTACTTC.

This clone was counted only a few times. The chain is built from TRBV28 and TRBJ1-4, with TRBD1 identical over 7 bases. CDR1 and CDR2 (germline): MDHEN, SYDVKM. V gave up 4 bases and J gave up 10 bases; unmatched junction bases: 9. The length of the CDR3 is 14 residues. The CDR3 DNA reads TGTGCCAGCAGTTCGGTCGGGACAGTTGGAAAACTGTTTTTT. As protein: CASSSVGTVGKLFF.

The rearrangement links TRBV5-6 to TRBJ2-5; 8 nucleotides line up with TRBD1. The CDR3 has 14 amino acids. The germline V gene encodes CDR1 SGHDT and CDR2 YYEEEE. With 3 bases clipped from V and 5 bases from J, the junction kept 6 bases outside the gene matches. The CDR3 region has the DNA TGTGCCAGCAGCTCGCAGGGGGCGCAGGAGACCCAGTACTTC. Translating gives CASSSQGAQETQYF.

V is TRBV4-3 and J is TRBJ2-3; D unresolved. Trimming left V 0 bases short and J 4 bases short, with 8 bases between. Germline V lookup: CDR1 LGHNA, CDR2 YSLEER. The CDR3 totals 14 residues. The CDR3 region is CASSQDPVSDTQYF. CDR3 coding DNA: TGCGCCAGCAGCCAAGATCCGGTGTCAGATACGCAGTATTTT.

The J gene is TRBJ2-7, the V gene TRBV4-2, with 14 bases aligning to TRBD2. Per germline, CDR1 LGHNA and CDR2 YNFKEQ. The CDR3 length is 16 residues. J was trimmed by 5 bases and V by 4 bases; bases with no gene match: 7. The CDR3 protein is CASSLTGTSGSHEQYF. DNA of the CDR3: TGTGCCAGCAGCCTAACCGGGACTAGCGGGAGTCACGAGCAGTACTTC.

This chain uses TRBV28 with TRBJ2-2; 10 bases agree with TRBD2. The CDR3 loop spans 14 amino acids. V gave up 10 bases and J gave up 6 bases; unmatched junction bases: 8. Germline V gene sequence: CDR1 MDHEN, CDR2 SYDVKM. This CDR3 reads CATLSGGAPGELFF. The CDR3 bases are TGTGCCACCCTAAGCGGGGGGGCCCCCGGGGAGCTGTTTTTT.

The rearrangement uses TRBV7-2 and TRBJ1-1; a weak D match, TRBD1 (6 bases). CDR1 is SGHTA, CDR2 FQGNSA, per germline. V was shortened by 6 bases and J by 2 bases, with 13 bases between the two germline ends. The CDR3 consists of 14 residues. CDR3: CASRTVQGNTEAFF. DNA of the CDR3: TGTGCCAGCAGAACTGTACAGGGAAACACTGAAGCTTTCTTT. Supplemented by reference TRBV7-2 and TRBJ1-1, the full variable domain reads GAGVSQSPSNKVTEKGKDVELRCDPISGHTALYWYRQSLGQGLEFLIYFQGNSAPDKSGLPSDRFSAERTGGSVSTLTIQRTQQEDSAVYLCASRTVQGNTEAFFGQGTRLTVV.

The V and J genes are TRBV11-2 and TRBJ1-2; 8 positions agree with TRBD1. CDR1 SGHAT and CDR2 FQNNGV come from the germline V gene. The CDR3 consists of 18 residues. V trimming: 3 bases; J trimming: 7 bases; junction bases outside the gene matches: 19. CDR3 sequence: CASSFSPPRRGQNPGYTF. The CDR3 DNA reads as TGTGCCAGCAGCTTTTCCCCCCCCCGCAGGGGGCAAAATCCTGGCTACACCTTC.

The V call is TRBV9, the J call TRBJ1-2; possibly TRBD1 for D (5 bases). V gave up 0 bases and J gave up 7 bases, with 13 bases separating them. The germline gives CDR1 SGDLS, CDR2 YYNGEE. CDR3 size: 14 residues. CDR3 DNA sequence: TGTGCCAGCAGCGTAGCTAGAACAGGTGGTGGCTACACCTTC. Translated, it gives CASSVARTGGGYTF.

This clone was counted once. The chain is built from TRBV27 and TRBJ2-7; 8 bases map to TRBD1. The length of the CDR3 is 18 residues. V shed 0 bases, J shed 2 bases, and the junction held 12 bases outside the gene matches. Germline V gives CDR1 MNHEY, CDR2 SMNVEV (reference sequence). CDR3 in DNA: TGTGCCAGCAGTTTATCTCCCCCACGACAGGGGAGTACCTACGAGCAGTACTTC. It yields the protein CASSLSPPRQGSTYEQYF.

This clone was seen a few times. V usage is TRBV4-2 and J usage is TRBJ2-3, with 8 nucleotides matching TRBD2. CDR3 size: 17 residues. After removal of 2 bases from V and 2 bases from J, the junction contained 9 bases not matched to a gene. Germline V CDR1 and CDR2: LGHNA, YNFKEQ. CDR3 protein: CASSQSGAGGSTDTQYF. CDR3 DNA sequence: TGTGCCAGCAGCCAAAGCGGGGCGGGAGGATCCACAGATACGCAGTATTTT.

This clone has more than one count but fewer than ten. CDR3 sequence: CASSYVAGVGTDTQYF. DNA of the CDR3: TGTGCCAGCAGCTACGTAGCGGGAGTCGGCACAGATACGCAGTATTTT. V and J are TRBV7-3 and TRBJ2-3; 9 bases agree with TRBD2. The germline V gene encodes CDR1 SGHTA and CDR2 FQGTGA. The CDR3 is 16 residues long. Unmatched junction bases numbered 6, after V lost 4 bases and J lost 1 base.

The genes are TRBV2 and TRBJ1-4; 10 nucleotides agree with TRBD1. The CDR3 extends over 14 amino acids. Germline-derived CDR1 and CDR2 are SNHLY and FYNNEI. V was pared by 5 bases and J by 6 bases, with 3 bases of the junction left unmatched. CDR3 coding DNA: TGTGCCAGCAGTCAGGACAGGGGGGATGAAAAACTGTTTTTT. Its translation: CASSQDRGDEKLFF.

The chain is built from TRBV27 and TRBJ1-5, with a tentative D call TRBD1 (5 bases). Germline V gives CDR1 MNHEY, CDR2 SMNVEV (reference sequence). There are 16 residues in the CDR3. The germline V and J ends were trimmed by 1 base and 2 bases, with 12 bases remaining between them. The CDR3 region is CASSLWRGSGNQPQHF. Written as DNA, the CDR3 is TGTGCCAGCAGTTTATGGAGGGGCAGCGGCAATCAGCCCCAGCATTTT.

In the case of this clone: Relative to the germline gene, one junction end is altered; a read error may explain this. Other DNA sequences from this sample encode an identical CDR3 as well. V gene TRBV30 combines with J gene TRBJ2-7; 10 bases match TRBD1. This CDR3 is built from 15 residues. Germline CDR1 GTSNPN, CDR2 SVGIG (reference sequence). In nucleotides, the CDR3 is TGCGCCTGGAGTGTCCGGGACAGGGGATCCTACGAGCAGTACTTC. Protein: CAWSVRDRGSYEQYF.

The CDR3 spells CASSELRESGNTIYF. CDR3 in DNA: TGCGCCAGCAGCGAACTCAGGGAATCTGGAAACACCATATATTTT. The V gene is TRBV4-3, the J gene TRBJ1-3; a weak D match, TRBD1 (5 bases). The CDR3 covers 15 residues. CDR1 is LGHNA and CDR2 is YSLEER in the germline V gene. V was cut by 5 bases and J by 1 base, with 12 bases left in between.

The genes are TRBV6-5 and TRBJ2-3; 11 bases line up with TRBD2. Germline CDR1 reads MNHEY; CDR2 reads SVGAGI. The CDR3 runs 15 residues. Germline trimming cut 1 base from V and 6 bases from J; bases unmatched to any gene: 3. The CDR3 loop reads CASSYFSGGADTQYF. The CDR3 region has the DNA TGTGCCAGCAGTTACTTTAGCGGGGGGGCCGATACGCAGTATTTT.

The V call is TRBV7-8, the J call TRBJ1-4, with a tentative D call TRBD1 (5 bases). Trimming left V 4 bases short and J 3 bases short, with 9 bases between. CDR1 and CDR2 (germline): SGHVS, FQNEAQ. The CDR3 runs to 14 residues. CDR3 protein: CASSSSGANEKLFF. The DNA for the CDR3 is TGTGCCAGCAGCTCGTCGGGGGCTAATGAAAAACTGTTTTTT.

CDR3: CASSWASRSYEQYF. In DNA form, the CDR3 reads TGTGCCAGCAGCTGGGCTAGCCGATCATACGAGCAGTACTTC. J is TRBJ2-7 and V is TRBV7-8; D perhaps matches TRBD2 (5 bases). The CDR3 has 14 amino acids. The V and J ends lost 4 bases and 4 bases respectively, with 14 bases between them. Germline values: CDR1 SGHVS, CDR2 FQNEAQ. Variable domain in full (rest from reference TRBV7-8 and TRBJ2-7): GAGVSQSPRYKVAKRGQDVALRCDPISGHVSLFWYQQALGQGPEFLTYFQNEAQLDKSGLPSDRFFAERPEGSVSTLKIQRTQQEDSAVYLCASSWASRSYEQYFGPGTRLTVT.

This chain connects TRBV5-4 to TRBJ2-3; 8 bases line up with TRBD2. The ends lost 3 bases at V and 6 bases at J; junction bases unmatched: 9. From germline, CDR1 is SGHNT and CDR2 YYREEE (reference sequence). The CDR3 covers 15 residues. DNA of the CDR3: TGTGCCAGCAGCTCCCGGGGTAGCGGGATGGATACGCAGTATTTT. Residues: CASSSRGSGMDTQYF.

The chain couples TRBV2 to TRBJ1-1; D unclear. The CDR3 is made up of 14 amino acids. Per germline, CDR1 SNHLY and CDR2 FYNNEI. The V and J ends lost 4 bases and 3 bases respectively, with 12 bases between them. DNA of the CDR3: TGTGCCAGCAGTGGTCCCCGCGCCGACACTGAAGCTTTCTTT. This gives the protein CASSGPRADTEAFF.

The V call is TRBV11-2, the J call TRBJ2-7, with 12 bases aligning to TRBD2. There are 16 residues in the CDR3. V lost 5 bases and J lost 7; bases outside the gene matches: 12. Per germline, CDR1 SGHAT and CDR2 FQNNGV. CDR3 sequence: CASSRISGLAGSEQYF. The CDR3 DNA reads TGTGCCAGCAGCCGAATTTCCGGACTAGCGGGATCTGAGCAGTACTTC. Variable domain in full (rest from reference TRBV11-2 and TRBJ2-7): EAGVAQSPRYKIIEKRQSVAFWCNPISGHATLYWYQQILGQGPKLLIQFQNNGVVDDSQLPKDRFSAERLKGVDSTLKIQPAKLEDSAVYLCASSRISGLAGSEQYFGPGTRLTVT.

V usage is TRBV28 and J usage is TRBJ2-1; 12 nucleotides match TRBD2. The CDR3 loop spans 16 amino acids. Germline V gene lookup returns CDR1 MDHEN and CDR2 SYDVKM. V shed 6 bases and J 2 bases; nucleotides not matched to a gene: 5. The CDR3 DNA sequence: TGTGCCAGCAGATTACTAGCGGGGGGCCCCTACAATGAGCAGTTCTTC. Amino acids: CASRLLAGGPYNEQFF.